This entry describes one T cell receptor beta chain. The specificity of this receptor is unknown. No much larger clonotype is one base removed from it; base qualities were not supplied. V is clipped by 0 bases and J by 1 base, and the sequence between their germline boundaries is 7 bases long. CDR1 and CDR2 (SGHRS, YFSETQ) derive from the germline V gene. Taken from cysteine to phenylalanine, the CDR3 has 14 residues. Solely the CDR3 DNA is kept, with 42 bases framed from the first base. The data stem from a study of T-cell reconstitution after alpha-beta-depleted transplantation in children (dated by TCRdb to about 2016). Study-level background: Using TCR repertoire profiling, the study followed T-cell immune reconstitution in a quantitative way in children after TCRalphabeta/CD19-depleted allogeneic hematopoietic cell transplantation.

Receptor amplification or capture employed PCR. Instrument used: Illumina HiSeq 2500. To normalize quantification of the TCRbeta repertoire, the TCR libraries were built with molecular barcoding that relied on unique molecular identifiers. TCRdb trimmed the raw reads at Q25, called clones with MiXCR and kept productive beta chains. Rows with one shared CDR3 protein collapse into an entry with the most common genes and DNA. Within this sample are almost 400,000 distinct CDR3 sequences, with about a fifth of them counted one time only. The ten largest clones represent around 4% of the sample. The sequence joins TRBV5-1 to TRBJ1-1, with an unclear D gene assignment. The TCR originated in a human donor who donated a stem cell graft to a child with acute myeloid leukemia. Source: PBMCs from the stem cell graft donor, taken from the stem cell graft. The DNA sequence reads TGCGCCAGCAGCTTGGACGGGAGGAACACTGAAGCTTTCTTT. Translation gives CASSLDGRNTEAFF.